This entry concerns a single T cell receptor beta chain. As yet, its antigen is unknown. The data are from a study of OX40 agonist ivuxolimab in advanced cancers. Study overall: Patients took ivuxolimab, an agonistic anti-OX40 (CD134) antibody.

Assay: immunoSEQ multiplex PCR; the TCRdb copy retains only in-frame clones and omits some. The sample holds fewer than 80,000 clones, roughly nine tenths seen once. Findings of the study overall: At doses 0.1 to 3.0 mg/kg, CD4+ and CD8+ clones expanded. Researchers did not establish what antigens the expanded peripheral T cells target.

Germline assignment: CDR1 LNHDA and CDR2 SQIVND (reference sequence). This CDR3 comprises 16 residues. The V and J ends lost 0 bases and 2 bases, in that order; junction bases with no gene match: 3. The sample consisted of CD4+ or CD8+ T cells sorted from blood, taken in a trial of the OX40 agonist ivuxolimab. The sequence was collected from an adult with an advanced solid tumor such as melanoma, head and neck, liver or kidney cancer. The V gene is TRBV19, the J gene TRBJ2-7; TRBD2 matches 11 bases. CDR3 sequence (DNA): TGTGCCAGTAGTATAGATTTAGCGGGAGGGGCCTACGAGCAGTACTTC. Protein: CASSIDLAGGAYEQYF.